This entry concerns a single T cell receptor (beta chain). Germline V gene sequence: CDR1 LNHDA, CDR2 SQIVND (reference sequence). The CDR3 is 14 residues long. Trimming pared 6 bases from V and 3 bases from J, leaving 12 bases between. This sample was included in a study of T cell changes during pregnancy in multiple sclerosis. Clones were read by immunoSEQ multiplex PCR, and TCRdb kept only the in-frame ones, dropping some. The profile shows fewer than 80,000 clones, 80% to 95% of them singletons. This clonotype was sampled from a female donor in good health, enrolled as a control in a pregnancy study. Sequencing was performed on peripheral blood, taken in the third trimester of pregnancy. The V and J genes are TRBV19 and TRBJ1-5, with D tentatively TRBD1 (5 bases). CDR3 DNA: TGTGCCAGTAGGGGGGGGAGGCTCAATCAGCCCCAGCATTTT. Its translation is CASRGGRLNQPQHF.